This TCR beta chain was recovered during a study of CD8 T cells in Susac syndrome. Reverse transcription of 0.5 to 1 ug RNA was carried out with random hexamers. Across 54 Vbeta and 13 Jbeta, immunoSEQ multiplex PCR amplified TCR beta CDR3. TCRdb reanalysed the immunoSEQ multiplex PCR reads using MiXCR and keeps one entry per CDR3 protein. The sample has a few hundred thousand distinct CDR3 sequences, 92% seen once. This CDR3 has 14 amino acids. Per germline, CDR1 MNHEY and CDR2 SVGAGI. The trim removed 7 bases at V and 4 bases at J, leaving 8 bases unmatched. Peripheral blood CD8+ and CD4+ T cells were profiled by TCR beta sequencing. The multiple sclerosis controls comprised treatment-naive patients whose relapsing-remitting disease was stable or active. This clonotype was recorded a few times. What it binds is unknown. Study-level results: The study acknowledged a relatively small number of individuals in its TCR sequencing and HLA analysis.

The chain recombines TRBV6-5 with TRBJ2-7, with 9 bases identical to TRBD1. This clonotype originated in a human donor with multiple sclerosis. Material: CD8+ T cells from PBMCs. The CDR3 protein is CASTKTGGEYEQYF. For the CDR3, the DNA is TGTGCCAGCACCAAAACAGGGGGCGAGTACGAGCAGTACTTC.